This T cell receptor (beta chain) originates from a study of metastatic and nonmetastatic thyroid tumors. About the study: A comparison of repertoires was made across blood and tumor or nodule tissue from malignant and benign thyroid patients. General study points: Malignant thyroid tumors reportedly exceeded benign nodules significantly in TCR beta diversity, with the difference appearing in blood and tumor.

Germline-derived CDR1 and CDR2 are GTSNPN and SVGIG (reference sequence). This CDR3 has 14 amino acids. The junction had 11 bases not matched to a gene; V was cut back by 7 bases and J by 7 bases. Per the original methods: For papillary thyroid cancer, a distant-metastasis classifier was constructed from CDR3 differences observed across clinicopathological groups. TCRdb reanalyzed the PCR reads via MiXCR. TCRdb's processing, not the authors' own work, is the source of the V and J calls. The sample holds more than 10,000 clones, 27% seen once. A note on this clone: Antigen unknown.

No treatment of any kind had been given to any patient before thyroid surgery. The rearrangement joins TRBV30 to TRBJ1-2, with 11 nucleotides matching TRBD1. The material sequenced was tumor tissue. This clonotype was obtained from a female donor with papillary thyroid cancer or a benign thyroid nodule (not recorded which). Some clones in this sample may be carry-over from other donors' samples. This chain's CDR3 is CAFLPGTGGGGYTF. In DNA form, the CDR3 reads TGTGCCTTCCTTCCCGGGACAGGGGGAGGTGGCTACACCTTC.